This T cell receptor beta chain was documented in a study of Ad26.COV2.S vaccination and SARS-CoV-2 variants. In the study overall: Ad26.COV2.S arm of COV1001 included the donor. By the intramuscular route, Ad26.COV2.S was given once, or twice 56 days apart.

On this clone: Its antigen is not identified.

Points from the study as a whole: There was a possibility that the TCR breadth and depth analyses underestimated total T cell responses.

Germline V lookup: CDR1 KGHSY, CDR2 FQNENV. Trimming cost V 0 bases and J 4 bases, with 12 bases left between them. This CDR3 is built from 15 residues. Sequencing used immunoSEQ multiplex PCR; TCRdb keeps in-frame clones, though not all of them. The sample yields about 350,000 clones, roughly 90% seen once. As to treatment: around 19 received Ad26.COV2.S at low or high dose, single or two shots; roughly five received placebo; per-sample allocation not given. Day 63 following the first vaccine or placebo injection was when the samples were taken. Donation came from an adult in Boston who was aged 18-55 years.

The sequences come from peripheral blood, collected in a trial of Ad26.COV2.S vaccine versus placebo. The chain recombines TRBV16 with TRBJ1-2; unclear D gene. The sequence was obtained from a person aged 18-60 years who received the Ad26.COV2.S COVID-19 vaccine or a placebo. As DNA, the CDR3 is TGTGCCAGCAGCCAATCCTACCAGGACCCCTATGGCTACACCTTC. The encoded protein is CASSQSYQDPYGYTF.